The 18 T cell receptor beta chains listed next were all sequenced from one sample in a study of blood T cell repertoires in COVID-19. Using immunoSEQ multiplex PCR, the repertoire was profiled, and TCRdb retains in-frame clones only, with some absent. The sample includes over 200,000 clones, 65% to 85% of them seen just once. The specimen sequenced was peripheral blood. All receptors come from an elderly woman with acute or convalescent COVID-19.

The rearrangement uses TRBV14 and TRBJ2-7; 9 nucleotides align to TRBD2. The V and J ends lost 6 bases and 2 bases, in that order; junction bases with no gene match: 8. The germline V gene encodes CDR1 SGHDN and CDR2 FVKESK. CDR3 size: 15 residues. The CDR3 spells CASSQTSGITYEQYF. The CDR3 DNA is TGTGCCAGCAGTCAGACTAGCGGTATCACCTACGAGCAGTACTTC.

This sequence joins TRBV29-1 and TRBJ1-1; D possibly corresponds to TRBD1 (6 bases). CDR3 length equals 13 residues. The germline V gene encodes CDR1 SQVTM and CDR2 ANQGSEA. V was pared by 7 bases and J by 1 base, with 13 bases between. In DNA, the CDR3 is TGCAGCGCCCGCCAAGGGGGGAACACTGAAGCTTTCTTT. Encoded protein: CSARQGGNTEAFF. Together with reference TRBV29-1 and TRBJ1-1, the CDR3 gives the full variable domain: SAVISQKPSRDICQRGTSLTIQCQVDSQVTMMFWYRQQPGQSLTLIATANQGSEATYESGFVIDKFPISRPNLTFSTLTVSNMSPEDSSIYLCSARQGGNTEAFFGQGTRLTVV.

A note on this clone: The germline gene is not matched at one end of the junction; a read error may be the cause. This chain uses TRBV2 with TRBJ2-4; 9 nucleotides match TRBD1. This CDR3 is 14 amino acids long. The V gene's germline CDR1 is SNHLY and CDR2 FYNNEI. CDR3 sequence: CASSEGTGVVSRDF. CDR3 bases: TGTGCCAGCAGTGAAGGGACAGGGGTAGTTTCAAGGGACTTC.

This clone was seen a handful of times. The CDR3 DNA reads as TGTGCCAGCAGTTACCCCACCGGAGTAGGCTCACCCCTCCACTTT. Protein: CASSYPTGVGSPLHF. This chain joins TRBV6-6 and TRBJ1-6, with D uncertain. Trimming stripped 2 bases from V and 10 bases from J, with 15 bases between. Germline CDR1 reads MNHNY; CDR2 reads SVGAGI (reference sequence). This CDR3 has 15 residues.

The rearrangement uses TRBV12-5 and TRBJ2-2, with D maybe TRBD2 (5 bases). Germline V gene sequence: CDR1 LGHNT, CDR2 FRNRAP. This CDR3 contains 16 residues. The V gene lost 1 base and the J gene lost 4 bases, with 13 bases spanning the gap. Here the CDR3 DNA reads TGTGCTAGTGGTTTGGGAGGGTATGGATCCACCGGGGAGCTGTTTTTT. Residues: CASGLGGYGSTGELFF.

The V call is TRBV7-9, the J call TRBJ1-1; no reliable D call. CDR1 is SEHNR, CDR2 FQNEAQ, per germline (reference sequence). The CDR3 totals 13 residues. V was clipped by 3 bases and J by 1 base, with 6 bases between them. CDR3 sequence: CASSFPSNTEAFF. CDR3 DNA sequence: TGTGCCAGCAGCTTTCCCTCGAACACTGAAGCTTTCTTT.

The CDR3 DNA is TGTGCCAGAAGCCGCTGGGACTACTTTAACTATGGCTACACCTTC. Its protein is CARSRWDYFNYGYTF. This chain joins TRBV5-3 and TRBJ1-2; D may be TRBD1 (5 bases). TRBV5-3 counts as an open reading frame of uncertain function. The V end lost 4 bases, the J end lost 1 base, and 14 bases lay between the germline ends. The CDR3 extends over 15 amino acids.

This clone was seen a few times. The chain is built from TRBV2 and TRBJ1-5, with D maybe TRBD1 (5 bases). The ends were cut back, 4 bases at V and 3 bases at J, with 10 bases in the middle. CDR1 and CDR2 from the germline V gene are SNHLY and FYNNEI. The CDR3 is 14 amino acids. CDR3 nucleotides: TGTGCCAGCAGTGTTCGGGGGGTCAATCAGCCCCAGCATTTT. Encoded protein: CASSVRGVNQPQHF. Complete variable domain (other parts from reference TRBV2 and TRBJ1-5): EPEVTQTPSHQVTQMGQEVILRCVPISNHLYFYWYRQILGQKVEFLVSFYNNEISEKSEIFDDQFSVERPDGSNFTLKIRSTKLEDSAMYFCASSVRGVNQPQHFGDGTRLSIL.

V usage is TRBV6-4 and J usage is TRBJ1-5; D not resolved. Germline V gives CDR1 MRHNA, CDR2 SNTAGT. The V end was cut by 3 bases, the J end by 2 bases, with 11 bases between. The CDR3 covers 15 residues. CDR3 nucleotide sequence: TGTGCCAGCAGTGAAGCCCCCGGGGGCAATCAGCCCCAGCATTTT. Residues: CASSEAPGGNQPQHF.

This chain links TRBV2 with TRBJ1-5; 10 positions agree with TRBD1. The germline V gene has CDR1 SNHLY and CDR2 FYNNEI. The V segment lost 4 bases and the J segment 0 bases; nucleotides outside the gene matches: 0. The CDR3 runs 15 residues. The CDR3 coding sequence is TGTGCCAGCAGTGGACAGGGGGCTAGCAATCAGCCCCAGCATTTT. Translating it yields CASSGQGASNQPQHF.

The chain uses TRBV18 and TRBJ1-2; perhaps TRBD1 as D (5 bases). The CDR3 extends over 16 amino acids. Trimming stripped 2 bases from V and 0 bases from J, with 13 bases between. Germline V lookup: CDR1 KGHSH, CDR2 LQKENI. In DNA form, the CDR3 reads TGTGCCAGCTCACCAATGGCTACAGGACCTAACTATGGCTACACCTTC. Encoded protein: CASSPMATGPNYGYTF.

V is TRBV29-1 and J is TRBJ1-1; weak D call: TRBD1 (6 bases). Germline V gene data show CDR1 as SQVTM and CDR2 as ANQGSEA. V was trimmed by 3 bases and J by 7 bases, leaving 15 bases between them. CDR3 length: 13 residues. In nucleotides, the CDR3 is TGCAGCGTTGAGACCAACAGGGTTGGTGAAGCTTTCTTT. The encoded protein is CSVETNRVGEAFF.

The CDR3 sequence is CASSLGTGNTEAFF. The CDR3 nucleotides are TGTGCCAGCAGCTTAGGGACAGGGAACACTGAAGCTTTCTTT. The chain employs TRBV11-2 and TRBJ1-1, with 7 bases aligning to TRBD1. The V and J ends lost 1 base and 1 base, in that order; junction bases with no gene match: 0. The germline V gene encodes CDR1 SGHAT and CDR2 FQNNGV. CDR3 length: 14 residues.

The chain links TRBV15 to TRBJ1-5, with 9 bases matching TRBD1. Germline loops: CDR1 LNHNV, CDR2 YYDKDF (reference sequence). The V segment lost 0 bases and the J segment 7 bases; nucleotides outside the gene matches: 7. The CDR3 has 16 residues. The CDR3 loop is CATSRERTGAGQPQHF. In DNA, the CDR3 is TGTGCCACCAGCAGAGAGAGGACAGGGGCGGGGCAGCCCCAGCATTTT.

The V call is TRBV3-1 (or the pseudogene TRBV3-2), the J call TRBJ1-6; 8 nucleotides line up with TRBD1. Looked up from germline, CDR1 is LGHDT and CDR2 is YNNKEL (reference sequence). CDR3 length: 14 amino acids. Losses at the gene ends were 5 bases for V and 7 bases for J; bases not matched to a gene: 4. The CDR3 sequence: CASSVQGDNSPLHF. The DNA for the CDR3 is TGTGCCAGCAGCGTACAGGGGGACAATTCACCCCTCCACTTT.

This clone was counted a few times. This sequence joins TRBV6-2 or TRBV6-3 and TRBJ1-5; possibly TRBD1 for D (5 bases). The CDR3 is 16 residues long. The germline V gene has CDR1 MNHEY and CDR2 SVGEGT. The V end lost 0 bases, the J end lost 9 bases, and 18 bases lay between the germline ends. The DNA of the CDR3 is TGTGCCAGCAGTTACTCCCGAGACAGCCAGGGCTCGCCCCAGCATTTT. Residues: CASSYSRDSQGSPQHF.

DNA for the CDR3: TGTGCCAGCGGGACACCGGGGGAGACCCAGTACTTC. Its translation: CASGTPGETQYF. This chain joins TRBV5-6 and TRBJ2-5; a possible D gene is TRBD1 (6 bases). Deletions cut 7 bases from V and 5 bases from J, with 12 bases between. The CDR3 is 12 residues long. CDR1 SGHDT and CDR2 YYEEEE come from the germline V gene.

This chain links TRBV18 with TRBJ2-1; TRBD1 might be the D (5 bases). V was clipped by 3 bases and J by 0 bases, with 12 bases between them. The CDR3 covers 16 residues. The germline V gene encodes CDR1 KGHSH and CDR2 LQKENI. This CDR3 is CASSPQGASSYNEQFF. CDR3 DNA: TGTGCCAGCTCACCGCAGGGTGCTAGCTCCTACAATGAGCAGTTCTTC.